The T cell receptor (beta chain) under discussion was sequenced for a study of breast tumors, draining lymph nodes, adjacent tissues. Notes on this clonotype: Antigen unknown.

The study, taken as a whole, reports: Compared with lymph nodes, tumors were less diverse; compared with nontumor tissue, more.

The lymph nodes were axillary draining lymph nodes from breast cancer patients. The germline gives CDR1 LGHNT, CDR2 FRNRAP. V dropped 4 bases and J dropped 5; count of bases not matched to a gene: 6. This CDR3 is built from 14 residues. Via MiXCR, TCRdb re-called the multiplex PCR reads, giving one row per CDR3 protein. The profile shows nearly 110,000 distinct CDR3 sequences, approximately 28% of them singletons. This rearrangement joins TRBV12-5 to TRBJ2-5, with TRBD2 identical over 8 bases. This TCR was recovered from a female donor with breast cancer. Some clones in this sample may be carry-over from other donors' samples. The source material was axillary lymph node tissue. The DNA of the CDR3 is TGTGCTAGTGGTTACGGGGGGGCCGCCGAGACCCAGTACTTC. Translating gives CASGYGGAAETQYF.